This T cell receptor (beta chain) was profiled in a study of molecular identifiers for immune sequencing clone quantification. Findings and caveats of the study: Same-barcode identical TCR molecules could make highly expanded clones look smaller than they are.

Germline V CDR1 and CDR2: DFQATT, SNEGSKA (reference sequence). This CDR3 spans 16 amino acids. V was shortened by 3 bases and J by 0 bases, with 17 bases between the two germline ends. This clonotype has ten or more counts. Its antigen is unidentified. TCRdb processed the PCR reads anew with MiXCR; each CDR3 protein has one entry. The data hold about 54,000 distinct CDR3 sequences, with roughly 24% observed a single time. This TCR derives from a human donor in good health. Some libraries in this study had Jurkat cell RNA spiked in. Source material: naive CD8+ T cells from blood, with Jurkat cell RNA spiked in. This sample's subset: FACS-sorted CD8+CD4-CCR7+CD45RA+ naive T cells. The chain links TRBV20-1 to TRBJ1-1, with D unresolved. CDR3 region: CSASPLTGAMNTEAFF. The CDR3 nucleotides are TGCAGTGCTAGCCCCTTGACGGGAGCGATGAACACTGAAGCTTTCTTT.